Below, one T cell receptor (beta chain) is given with its context. Germline V CDR1 and CDR2: MGHRA, YSYEKL. The CDR3 loop spans 17 amino acids. V was trimmed by 0 bases and J by 5 bases, leaving 19 bases between them. This sample is drawn from a study of blood T cell repertoires in COVID-19. Study background: Donors in the United States, Italy and Spain gave samples during acute or convalescent COVID-19. PBMCs, B-cell-depleted T cells, or T cells were the source of the cDNA or gDNA that made up the material.

Original processing notes: By means of reference gene primer amplification, nucleated cell counts were estimated. Measured with immunoSEQ multiplex PCR; TCRdb has only the in-frame clones, and not every one. V and J calls and clone size come straight from that table; D and trimming were deduced from the DNA. The sample records about 200,000 clones, 88% being singletons. This sequence was found in a human donor in a cohort sampled during active COVID-19. This chain joins TRBV4-1 and TRBJ1-2; D call uncertain. Sequencing input: peripheral blood. CDR3 coding DNA: TGCGCCAGCAGCCAAGATTTAGAGAGTTTAGCCGAATATGGCTACACCTTC. Translation: CASSQDLESLAEYGYTF.